The 14 T cell receptor beta chains given below trace back to one sample, sequenced in a study of OX40 agonist ivuxolimab in advanced cancers. TCRdb's copy holds only in-frame clones and misses some; the assay was immunoSEQ multiplex PCR. This sample has about 70,000 clones, with over 75% found just once. The starting material was CD4+ or CD8+ T cells sorted from blood, obtained in a trial of the OX40 agonist ivuxolimab. The receptors here all came from an adult with an advanced solid tumor such as melanoma, head and neck, liver or kidney cancer.

The chain combines TRBV5-1 with TRBJ2-6, with no clear D. The CDR3 sequence is 15 residues long. Germline lookup yields CDR1 SGHRS and CDR2 YFSETQ. V lost 0 bases, J lost 0 bases, and 4 bases lay in between. The CDR3 DNA sequence: TGCGCCAGCAGCTTGGGTAACTCTGGGGCCAACGTCCTGACTTTC. It codes for CASSLGNSGANVLTF.

The CDR3 loop reads CASSQGVGSGELFF. The CDR3 DNA reads TGTGCCAGCAGCCAAGGCGTTGGGTCCGGGGAGCTGTTTTTT. The V call is TRBV4-2, the J call TRBJ2-2; D is uncertain. This CDR3 region has 14 residues. From germline, CDR1 is LGHNA and CDR2 YNFKEQ. Between the trimmed V and J ends, which lost 1 base and 6 bases, there was a span of 9 bases.

The CDR3 region is CASNPGTGNQPQHF. For the CDR3, the DNA is TGTGCCAGCAACCCAGGGACGGGCAATCAGCCCCAGCATTTT. The chain has TRBV2 and TRBJ1-5, with D perhaps TRBD1 (5 bases). Trimming removed 7 bases from V and 2 bases from J, with 12 bases in between. Germline V gene lookup returns CDR1 SNHLY and CDR2 FYNNEI. The CDR3 runs 14 residues.

The chain links TRBV9 to TRBJ1-1; D is perhaps TRBD1 (5 bases). The germline V gene encodes CDR1 SGDLS and CDR2 YYNGEE. The CDR3 runs to 15 residues. Deletions cut 3 bases from V and 0 bases from J, with 12 bases between. Written as DNA, the CDR3 is TGTGCCAGCAGCGCCCCGCAGGGAATGAACACTGAAGCTTTCTTT. Translating it yields CASSAPQGMNTEAFF.

The CDR3 DNA is TGTGCCAGCAGCTTGGCCTTCGGGACAACTAATGAAAAACTGTTTTTT. It specifies CASSLAFGTTNEKLFF. This sequence joins TRBV5-4 and TRBJ1-4; no firm D call. With 0 bases removed from V and 0 bases from J, the gap between germline ends came to 9 bases. The CDR3 runs 16 residues. Germline V gene lookup returns CDR1 SGHNT and CDR2 YYREEE (reference sequence).

The chain recombines TRBV7-2 with TRBJ2-1; no firm D call. The germline CDR1 and CDR2 sequences are SGHTA and FQGNSA. The V end was cut by 2 bases, the J end by 3 bases, with 11 bases between. This CDR3 has 15 amino acids. CDR3 sequence (DNA): TGTGCCAGCAGCTTAAGAGGTGACATCTACAATGAGCAGTTCTTC. Its translation is CASSLRGDIYNEQFF.

The chain employs TRBV21-1 and TRBJ2-7; whether TRBD2, the table's D call, matches the DNA was not checked. TRBV21-1 is marked as a pseudogene. This CDR3 is built from 18 residues. The CDR3 reads CASSKRRRRAGGSYEQYF. The CDR3, as DNA: TGTGCCAGCAGCAAACGTAGGAGAAGGGCGGGGGGTTCCTACGAGCAGTACTTC.

V gene TRBV6-6 combines with J gene TRBJ2-3; the match to TRBD2 covers 9 bases. V shed 10 bases, J shed 6 bases, and the junction held 17 bases outside the gene matches. Germline loops: CDR1 MNHNY, CDR2 SVGAGI (reference sequence). The CDR3 runs 16 residues. The CDR3 DNA reads as TGTGCCACCAAGTTGGTGGGCGGGGGGGCGGCCGATACGCAGTATTTT. Its translation: CATKLVGGGAADTQYF.

J is TRBJ2-2 and V is TRBV5-1; no reliable D call. The V and J ends lost 7 bases and 5 bases respectively, with 21 bases between them. The CDR3 runs 16 residues. CDR1 and CDR2 (germline): SGHRS, YFSETQ. CDR3 loop: CASGTVFPSGTGELFF. The CDR3 DNA reads as TGCGCCAGCGGAACGGTTTTTCCCTCTGGGACCGGGGAGCTGTTTTTT.

In its sample, this clone was seen a few times. The chain joins TRBV7-2 to TRBJ1-6; 8 positions match TRBD1. The length of the CDR3 is 15 residues. The germline V gene has CDR1 SGHTA and CDR2 FQGNSA. Trimming removed 1 base from V and 9 bases from J; junction bases left unmatched: 5. CDR3 loop: CASSLGGQGSSPLHF. CDR3 coding DNA: TGTGCCAGCAGCTTAGGAGGACAGGGCTCTTCACCCCTCCACTTT.

This clone was counted once. The rearrangement joins TRBV7-2 to TRBJ1-5; D remains unclear. The CDR3 contains 15 residues. V lost 1 base, J lost 6 bases, and 13 bases lay in between. From germline, CDR1 is SGHTA and CDR2 FQGNSA. CDR3 in amino acids: CASSLVRAVGQPQHF. CDR3 nucleotides: TGTGCCAGCAGCTTAGTGCGTGCCGTTGGTCAGCCCCAGCATTTT.

The genes are TRBV13 and TRBJ2-7, with TRBD1 identical over 8 bases. J was trimmed by 4 bases and V by 2 bases; bases with no gene match: 7. CDR3 size: 15 residues. From germline, CDR1 is PRHDT and CDR2 FYEKMQ (reference sequence). The CDR3 DNA sequence: TGTGCCAGCAGCTTAATCGGCAGGGGGCGGTACGAGCAGTACTTC. Protein: CASSLIGRGRYEQYF.

The J gene is TRBJ1-2, the V gene TRBV19, with a weak D call TRBD1 (5 bases). V was cut by 9 bases and J by 9 bases, with 20 bases left in between. Germline V lookup: CDR1 LNHDA, CDR2 SQIVND (reference sequence). The length of the CDR3 is 13 residues. Here the CDR3 DNA reads TGTGCCAGCCACTATTCGGGGGGATGGCGCTACACCTTC. Its protein is CASHYSGGWRYTF. The variable domain in full, completed from reference TRBV19 and TRBJ1-2, reads DGGITQSPKYLFRKEGQNVTLSCEQNLNHDAMYWYRQDPGQGLRLIYYSQIVNDFQKGDIAEGYSVSREKKESFPLTVTSAQKNPTAFYLCASHYSGGWRYTFGSGTRLTVV.

The genes are TRBV2 and TRBJ2-5; tentative D call: TRBD2 (5 bases). Looked up from germline, CDR1 is SNHLY and CDR2 is FYNNEI. Trimming removed 5 bases from V and 10 bases from J, with 11 bases in between. The CDR3 extends over 11 amino acids. The CDR3 bases are TGTGCCAGCAGTCAGCTAGCCATCCAGTACTTC. Translating it yields CASSQLAIQYF.